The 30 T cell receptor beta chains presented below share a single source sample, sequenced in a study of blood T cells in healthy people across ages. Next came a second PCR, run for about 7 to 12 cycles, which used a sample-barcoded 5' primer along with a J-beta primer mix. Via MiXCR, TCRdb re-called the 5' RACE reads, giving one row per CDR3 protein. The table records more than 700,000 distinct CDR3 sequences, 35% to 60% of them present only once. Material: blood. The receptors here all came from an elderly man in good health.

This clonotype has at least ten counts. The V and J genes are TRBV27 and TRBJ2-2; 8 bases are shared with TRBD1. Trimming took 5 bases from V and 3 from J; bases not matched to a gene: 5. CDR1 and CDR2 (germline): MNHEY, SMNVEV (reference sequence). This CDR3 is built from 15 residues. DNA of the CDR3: TGTGCCAGCAGTGACGACAGGGGTGACACCGGGGAGCTGTTTTTT. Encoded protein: CASSDDRGDTGELFF.

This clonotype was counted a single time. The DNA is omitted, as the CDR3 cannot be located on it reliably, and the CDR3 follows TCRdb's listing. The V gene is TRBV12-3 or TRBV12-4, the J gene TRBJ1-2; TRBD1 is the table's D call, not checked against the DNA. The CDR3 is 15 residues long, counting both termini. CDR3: CASRQGAAYNYGCTF.

This CDR3 reads CASETSGAKNIQYF. CDR3 DNA: TGTGCCAGCGAGACTAGCGGAGCCAAAAACATTCAGTACTTC. This sequence joins TRBV28 and TRBJ2-4, with 9 nucleotides matching TRBD2. V lost 8 bases, J lost 0 bases, and 2 bases stayed unmatched. The CDR3 contains 14 residues. Germline assignment: CDR1 MDHEN and CDR2 SYDVKM.

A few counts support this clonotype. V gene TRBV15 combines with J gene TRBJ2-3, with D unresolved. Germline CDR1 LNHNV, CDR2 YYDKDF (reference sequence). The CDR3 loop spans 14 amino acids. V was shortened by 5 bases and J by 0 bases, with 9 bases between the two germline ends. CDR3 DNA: TGTGCCACCAGCGTCCGACTTAGCACAGATACGCAGTATTTT. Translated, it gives CATSVRLSTDTQYF.

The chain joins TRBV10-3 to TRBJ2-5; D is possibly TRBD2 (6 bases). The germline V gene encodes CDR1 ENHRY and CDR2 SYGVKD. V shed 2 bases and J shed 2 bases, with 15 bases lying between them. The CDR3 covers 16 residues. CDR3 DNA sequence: TGTGCCATCAGTGAGGCCGGGAGAAGACCACAAGAGACCCAGTACTTC. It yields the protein CAISEAGRRPQETQYF.

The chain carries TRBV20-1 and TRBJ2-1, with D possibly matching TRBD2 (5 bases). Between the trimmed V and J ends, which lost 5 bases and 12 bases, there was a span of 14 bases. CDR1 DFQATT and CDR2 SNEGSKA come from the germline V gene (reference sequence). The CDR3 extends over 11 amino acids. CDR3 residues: CSARLRSGQFF. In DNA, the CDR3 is TGCAGTGCTCGACTACGAAGTGGGCAGTTCTTC.

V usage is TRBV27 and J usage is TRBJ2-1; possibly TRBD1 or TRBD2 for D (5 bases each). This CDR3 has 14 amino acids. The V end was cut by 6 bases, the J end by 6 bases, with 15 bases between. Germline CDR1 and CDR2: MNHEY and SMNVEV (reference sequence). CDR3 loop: CASRGTLIGNEQFF. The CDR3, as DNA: TGTGCCAGCAGGGGGACCCTGATCGGCAATGAGCAGTTCTTC.

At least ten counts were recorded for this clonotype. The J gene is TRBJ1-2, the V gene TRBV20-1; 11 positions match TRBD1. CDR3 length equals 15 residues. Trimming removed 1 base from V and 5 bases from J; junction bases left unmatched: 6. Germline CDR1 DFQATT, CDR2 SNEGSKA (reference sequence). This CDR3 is CSARGGQGDPYGYTF. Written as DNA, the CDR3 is TGCAGTGCTAGAGGGGGACAGGGGGACCCTTATGGCTACACCTTC.

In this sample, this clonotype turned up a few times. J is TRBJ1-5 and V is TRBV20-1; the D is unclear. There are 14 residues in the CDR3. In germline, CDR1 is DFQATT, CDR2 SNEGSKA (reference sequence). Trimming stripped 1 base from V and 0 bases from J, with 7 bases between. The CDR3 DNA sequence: TGCAGTGCTAGAGCTCAACTTAGCAATCAGCCCCAGCATTTT. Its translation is CSARAQLSNQPQHF.

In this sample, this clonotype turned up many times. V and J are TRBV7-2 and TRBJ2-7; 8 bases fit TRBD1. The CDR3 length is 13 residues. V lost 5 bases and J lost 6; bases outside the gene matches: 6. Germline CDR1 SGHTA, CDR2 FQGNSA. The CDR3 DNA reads TGTGCCAGCAGCGGTGACAGGGGAGTCGAGCAGTACTTC. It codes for CASSGDRGVEQYF.

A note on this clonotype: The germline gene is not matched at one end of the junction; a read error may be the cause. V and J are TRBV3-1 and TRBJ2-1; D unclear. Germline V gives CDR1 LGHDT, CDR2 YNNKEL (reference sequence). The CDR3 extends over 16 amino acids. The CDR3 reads CASSQEGLGGYNKQFF. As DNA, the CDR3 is TGTGCCAGCAGCCAAGAAGGGTTAGGCGGCTACAATAAGCAGTTCTTC.

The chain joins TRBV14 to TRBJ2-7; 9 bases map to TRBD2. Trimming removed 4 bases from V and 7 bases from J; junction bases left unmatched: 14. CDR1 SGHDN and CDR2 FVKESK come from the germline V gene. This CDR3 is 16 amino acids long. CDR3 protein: CASSPFTSGLGNEQYF. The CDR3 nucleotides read TGTGCCAGCAGCCCCTTCACTAGCGGGTTGGGGAATGAGCAGTACTTC.

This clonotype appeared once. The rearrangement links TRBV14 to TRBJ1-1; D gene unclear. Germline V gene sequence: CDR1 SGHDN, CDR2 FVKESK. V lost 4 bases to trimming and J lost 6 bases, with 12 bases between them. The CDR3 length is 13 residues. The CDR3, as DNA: TGTGCCAGCAGCCTTCGGGCTCGGGCTGAAGCTTTCTTT. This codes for CASSLRARAEAFF.

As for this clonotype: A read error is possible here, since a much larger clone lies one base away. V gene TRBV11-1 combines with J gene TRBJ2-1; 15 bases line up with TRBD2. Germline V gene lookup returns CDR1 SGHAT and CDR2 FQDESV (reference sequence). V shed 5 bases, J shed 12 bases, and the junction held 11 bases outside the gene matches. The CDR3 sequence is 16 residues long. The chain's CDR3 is CASSVGLAGGPSGQFF. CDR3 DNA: TGTGCCAGCAGCGTCGGACTAGCGGGAGGGCCTAGTGGGCAGTTCTTC.

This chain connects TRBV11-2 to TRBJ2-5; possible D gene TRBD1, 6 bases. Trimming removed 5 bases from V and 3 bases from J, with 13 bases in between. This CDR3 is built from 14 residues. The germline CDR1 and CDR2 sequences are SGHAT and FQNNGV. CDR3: CASSPLRGKETQYF. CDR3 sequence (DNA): TGTGCCAGCAGCCCACTAAGGGGGAAAGAGACCCAGTACTTC. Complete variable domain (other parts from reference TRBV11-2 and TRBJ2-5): EAGVAQSPRYKIIEKRQSVAFWCNPISGHATLYWYQQILGQGPKLLIQFQNNGVVDDSQLPKDRFSAERLKGVDSTLKIQPAKLEDSAVYLCASSPLRGKETQYFGPGTRLLVL.

For the CDR3, the DNA is TGCGCCAGCAGCTTGGGGTCGGGACAGCCTAACTATGGCTACACCTTC. This translates into CASSLGSGQPNYGYTF. The rearrangement links TRBV5-1 to TRBJ1-2; 7 bases align to TRBD1. V shed 0 bases and J 0 bases; nucleotides not matched to a gene: 5. The CDR3 consists of 16 residues. CDR1 is SGHRS, CDR2 YFSETQ, per germline.

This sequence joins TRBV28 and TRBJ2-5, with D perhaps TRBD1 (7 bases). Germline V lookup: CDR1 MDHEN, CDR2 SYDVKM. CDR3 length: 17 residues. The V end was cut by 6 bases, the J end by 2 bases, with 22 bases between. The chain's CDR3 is CASRSRGRGVGQETQYF. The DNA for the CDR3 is TGTGCCAGCAGATCGCGGGGCAGGGGGGTGGGACAAGAGACCCAGTACTTC.

In nucleotides, the CDR3 is TGTGCCAGCAGCCAAGATCCGTCGGCGGGAGGTTTGCAGTTCTTC. It is translated as CASSQDPSAGGLQFF. The rearrangement links TRBV4-2 to TRBJ2-1, with TRBD2 identical over 8 bases. Per germline, CDR1 LGHNA and CDR2 YNFKEQ. The V segment lost 0 bases and the J segment 12 bases; nucleotides outside the gene matches: 10. The CDR3 runs 15 residues.

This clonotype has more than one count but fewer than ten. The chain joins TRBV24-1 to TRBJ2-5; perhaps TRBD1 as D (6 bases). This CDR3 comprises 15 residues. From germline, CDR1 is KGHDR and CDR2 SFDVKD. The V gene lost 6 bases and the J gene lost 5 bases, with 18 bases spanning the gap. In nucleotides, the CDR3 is TGTGCCACCAGTACCCGGAACAACAGGGTTGAGACCCAGTACTTC. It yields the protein CATSTRNNRVETQYF.

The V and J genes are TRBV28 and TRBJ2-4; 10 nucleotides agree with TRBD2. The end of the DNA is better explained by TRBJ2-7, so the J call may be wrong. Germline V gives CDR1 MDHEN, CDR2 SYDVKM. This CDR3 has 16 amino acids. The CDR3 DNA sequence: TGTGCCAGCAGAGGACGAGCGGGAGGGCGATACTACGAGCAGTACTTC. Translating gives CASRGRAGGRYYEQYF.

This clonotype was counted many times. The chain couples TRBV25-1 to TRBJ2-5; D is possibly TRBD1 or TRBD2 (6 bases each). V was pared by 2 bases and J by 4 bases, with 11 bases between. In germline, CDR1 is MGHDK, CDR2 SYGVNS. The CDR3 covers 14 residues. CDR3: CASSEVGGGETQYF. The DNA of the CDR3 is TGTGCCAGCAGTGAAGTGGGGGGCGGAGAGACCCAGTACTTC.

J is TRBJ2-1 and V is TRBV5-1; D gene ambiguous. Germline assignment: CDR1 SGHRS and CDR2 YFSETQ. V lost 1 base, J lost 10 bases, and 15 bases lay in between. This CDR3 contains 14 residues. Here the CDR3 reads CASSLRTNPYEQFF. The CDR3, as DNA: TGCGCCAGCAGCTTGAGGACCAACCCCTACGAGCAGTTCTTC.

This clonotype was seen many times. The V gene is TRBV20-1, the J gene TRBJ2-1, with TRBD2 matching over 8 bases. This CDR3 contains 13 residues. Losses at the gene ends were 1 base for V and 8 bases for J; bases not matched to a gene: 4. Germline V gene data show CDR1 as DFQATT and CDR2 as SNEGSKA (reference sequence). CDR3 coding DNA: TGCAGTGCTAGAGTGGCGGGAGGCTATGAGCAGTTCTTC. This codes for CSARVAGGYEQFF.

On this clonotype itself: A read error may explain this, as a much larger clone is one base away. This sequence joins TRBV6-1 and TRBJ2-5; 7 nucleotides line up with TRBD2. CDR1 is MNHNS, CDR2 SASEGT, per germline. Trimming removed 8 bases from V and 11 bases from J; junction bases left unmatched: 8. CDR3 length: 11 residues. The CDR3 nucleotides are TGTGCCAGCGGGAGGGGCAATGAGCAGTACTTC. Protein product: CASGRGNEQYF.

The CDR3 DNA reads as TGTGCCAGCAGCCTAGAACTAGCCACGTACAATGAGCAGTTCTTC. It specifies CASSLELATYNEQFF. This chain links TRBV7-3 with TRBJ2-1; possibly TRBD2 for D (6 bases). Per the germline V gene, CDR1 is SGHTA and CDR2 is FQGTGA. There are 15 residues in the CDR3. V was trimmed by 5 bases and J by 4 bases, leaving 15 bases between them.

The CDR3 nucleotides read TGTGCCAGCAGCCAAGGAGAACGGGGCGCGTACGAGCAGTACTTC. The encoded protein is CASSQGERGAYEQYF. The rearrangement uses TRBV4-2 and TRBJ2-5, with D perhaps given as TRBD1 or TRBD2 (5 bases each). The assigned J gene may be wrong: the sequence end matches TRBJ2-7 better. The CDR3 contains 15 residues. Per the germline V gene, CDR1 is LGHNA and CDR2 is YNFKEQ.

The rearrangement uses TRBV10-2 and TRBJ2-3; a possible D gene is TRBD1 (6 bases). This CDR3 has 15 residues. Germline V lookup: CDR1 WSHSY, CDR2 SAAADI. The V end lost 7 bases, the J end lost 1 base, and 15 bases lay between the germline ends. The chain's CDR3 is CASIPRGSGTDTQYF. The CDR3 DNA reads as TGCGCCAGCATCCCTAGGGGGAGTGGCACAGATACGCAGTATTTT.

CDR3 nucleotide sequence: TGTGCCACCAGCAGAGATCTCTTCCTGGTCGAGAATGAGCAGTTCTTC. Its translation: CATSRDLFLVENEQFF. The V gene is TRBV15, the J gene TRBJ2-1; D gene ambiguous. V gave up 0 bases and J gave up 7 bases, with 16 bases separating them. This CDR3 has 16 residues. Germline CDR1 and CDR2: LNHNV and YYDKDF (reference sequence).

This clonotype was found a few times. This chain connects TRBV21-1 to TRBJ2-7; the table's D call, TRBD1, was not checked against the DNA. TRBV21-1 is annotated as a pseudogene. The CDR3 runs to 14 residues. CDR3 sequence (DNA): TGTGCCAGCAGCCCTCGGGGCCAAATCTACGAGCAGTACTTC. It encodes CASSPRGQIYEQYF.

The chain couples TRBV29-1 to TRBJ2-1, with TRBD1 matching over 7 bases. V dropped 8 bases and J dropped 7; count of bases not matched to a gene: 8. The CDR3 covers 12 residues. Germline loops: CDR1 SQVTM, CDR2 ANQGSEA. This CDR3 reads CSSRDSRNEQFF. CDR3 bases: TGCAGCAGCCGGGACAGTAGAAATGAGCAGTTCTTC.